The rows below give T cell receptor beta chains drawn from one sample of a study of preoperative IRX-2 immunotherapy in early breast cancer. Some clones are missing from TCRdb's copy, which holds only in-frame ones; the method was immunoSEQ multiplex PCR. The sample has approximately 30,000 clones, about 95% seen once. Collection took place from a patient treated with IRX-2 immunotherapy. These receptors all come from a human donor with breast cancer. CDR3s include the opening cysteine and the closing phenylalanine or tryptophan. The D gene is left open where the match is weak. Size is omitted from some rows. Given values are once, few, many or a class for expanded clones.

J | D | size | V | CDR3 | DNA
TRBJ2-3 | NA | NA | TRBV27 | CASSIVGPNTQYF | TGTGCCAGCAGTATCGTCGGGCCGAATACGCAGTATTTT
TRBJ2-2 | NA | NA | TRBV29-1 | CSVEVVNPGELFF | TGCAGCGTTGAGGTGGTAAATCCCGGGGAGCTGTTTTTT
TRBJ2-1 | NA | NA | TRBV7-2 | CASSLLGYEQFF | TGTGCCAGCAGCTTATTAGGGTATGAGCAGTTCTTC
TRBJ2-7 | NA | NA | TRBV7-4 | CASSRDFYEQYF | TGTGCCAGCAGCCGGGATTTCTACGAGCAGTACTTC
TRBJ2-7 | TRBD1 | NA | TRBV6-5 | CASSHPTGGNEQYF | TGTGCCAGCAGCCATCCTACAGGGGGAAACGAGCAGTACTTC
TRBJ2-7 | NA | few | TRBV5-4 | CASSKSETYEQYF | TGTGCCAGCAGCAAAAGCGAGACCTACGAGCAGTACTTC
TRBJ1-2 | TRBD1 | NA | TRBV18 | CASSPGTARDYGYTF | TGTGCCAGCTCACCCGGGACAGCCCGAGACTATGGCTACACCTTC
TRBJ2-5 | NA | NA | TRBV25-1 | CASSELRDQETQYF | TGTGCCAGCAGTGAGCTCAGGGACCAAGAGACCCAGTACTTC
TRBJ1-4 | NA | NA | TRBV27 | CASGGWGATNEKLFF | TGTGCCAGCGGAGGATGGGGTGCAACTAATGAAAAACTGTTTTTT
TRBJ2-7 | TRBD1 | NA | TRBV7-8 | CASSKIRQGLYEQYF | TGTGCCAGCAGCAAAATCCGACAGGGCCTCTACGAGCAGTACTTC
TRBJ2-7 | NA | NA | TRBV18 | CASSQIAASYEQYF | TGTGCCAGCTCACAGATAGCGGCTTCCTACGAGCAGTACTTC
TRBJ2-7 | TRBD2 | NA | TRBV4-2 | CASTPRRTSGRYGEYEQYF | TGTGCCAGCACACCCCGTAGGACTAGCGGGAGGTACGGAGAATACGAGCAGTACTTC
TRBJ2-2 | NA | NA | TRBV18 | CASSPATNTGELFF | TGTGCCAGCTCACCGGCTACGAACACCGGGGAGCTGTTTTTT
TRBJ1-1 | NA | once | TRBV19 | CASRTRDASQNTEAFF | TGTGCCAGTAGGACCAGGGACGCCTCTCAGAACACTGAAGCTTTCTTT
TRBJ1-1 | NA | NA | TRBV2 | CASSVKSGVQTEAFF | TGTGCCAGCAGTGTAAAGTCAGGGGTTCAGACTGAAGCTTTCTTT
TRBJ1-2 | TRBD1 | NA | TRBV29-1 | CSVEGQGVYGYTF | TGCAGCGTAGAGGGACAGGGGGTATATGGCTACACCTTC
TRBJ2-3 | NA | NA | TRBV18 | CASSRIATTDTQYF | TGTGCCAGCTCACGAATTGCAACCACAGATACGCAGTATTTT
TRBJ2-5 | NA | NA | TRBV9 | CASSATRQSLRETQYF | TGTGCCAGCAGCGCAACTCGACAATCTCTCCGAGAGACCCAGTACTTC
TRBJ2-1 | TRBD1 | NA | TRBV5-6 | CASSLGQGGGEQFF | TGTGCCAGCAGCCTGGGACAGGGGGGTGGTGAGCAGTTCTTC
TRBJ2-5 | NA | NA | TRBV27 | CASSKLFSDAGRETQYF | TGTGCCAGCTCCAAACTTTTTTCGGACGCGGGGAGAGAGACCCAGTACTTC
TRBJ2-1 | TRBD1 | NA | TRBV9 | CASSAQGNSYNEQFF | TGTGCCAGCAGCGCACAGGGGAACTCCTACAATGAGCAGTTCTTC
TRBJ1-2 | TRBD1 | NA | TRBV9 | CASSAGGQGSYGYTF | TGTGCCAGCAGCGCCGGTGGACAGGGCAGCTATGGCTACACCTTC
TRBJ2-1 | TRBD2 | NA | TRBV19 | CASSMTSGKAEQFF | TGTGCCAGTAGTATGACTAGCGGGAAGGCTGAGCAGTTCTTC
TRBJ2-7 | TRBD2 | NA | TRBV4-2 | CASSQEVAGGPTEQYF | TGTGCCAGCAGCCAAGAGGTTGCGGGGGGGCCAACCGAGCAGTACTTC
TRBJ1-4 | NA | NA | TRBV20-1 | CSASDNEKLFF | TGCAGTGCTAGTGATAATGAAAAACTGTTTTTT
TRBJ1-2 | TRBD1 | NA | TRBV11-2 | CASSLVSSRGANYGYTF | TGTGCCAGCAGCTTAGTGTCTTCCAGGGGGGCTAACTATGGCTACACCTTC
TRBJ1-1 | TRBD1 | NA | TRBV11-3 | CASSRQGYTEAFF | TGTGCCAGCAGCCGACAGGGGTATACTGAAGCTTTCTTT
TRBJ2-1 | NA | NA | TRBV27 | CASSLSAGFTYNEQFF | TGTGCCAGCAGTTTATCAGCCGGGTTTACCTACAATGAGCAGTTCTTC
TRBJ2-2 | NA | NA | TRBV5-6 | CASSLVEWAGELFF | TGTGCCAGCAGCTTGGTGGAGTGGGCCGGGGAGCTGTTTTTT
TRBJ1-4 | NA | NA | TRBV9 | CASSVDEGRNEKLFF | TGTGCCAGCAGCGTAGATGAAGGGCGTAATGAAAAACTGTTTTTT
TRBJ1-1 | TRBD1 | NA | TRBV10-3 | CAIRDRGNTEAFF | TGTGCCATCAGAGACAGGGGGAACACTGAAGCTTTCTTT
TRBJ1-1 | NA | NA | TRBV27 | CASSLFYLEGMNTEAFF | TGTGCCAGCAGTTTATTTTATCTGGAAGGCATGAACACTGAAGCTTTCTTT
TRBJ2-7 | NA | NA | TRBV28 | CASSFFKGDLGYF | TGTGCCAGCAGTTTTTTCAAGGGGGACCTAGGATACTTC
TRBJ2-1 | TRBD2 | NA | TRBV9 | CASSARLAGVNEQFF | TGTGCCAGCAGCGCCCGACTAGCGGGAGTCAATGAGCAGTTCTTC
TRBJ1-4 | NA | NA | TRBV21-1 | CASSKAPGEAEKLFF | TGTGCCAGCAGCAAAGCGCCTGGGGAGGCAGAAAAACTGTTTTTT
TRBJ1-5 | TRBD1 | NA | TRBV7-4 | CASSPDRARNQPQHF | TGTGCCAGCAGCCCCGACAGGGCTCGCAATCAGCCCCAGCATTTT
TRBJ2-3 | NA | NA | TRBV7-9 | CASSEKGGGTDTQYF | TGTGCCAGCAGCGAGAAAGGCGGGGGCACAGATACGCAGTATTTT
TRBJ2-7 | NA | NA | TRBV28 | CASRATSYEQYF | TGTGCCAGCCGGGCCACCTCCTACGAGCAGTACTTC
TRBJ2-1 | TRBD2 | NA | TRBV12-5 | CASGIGRAGYNEQFF | TGTGCTAGTGGAATAGGGAGGGCGGGGTACAATGAGCAGTTCTTC
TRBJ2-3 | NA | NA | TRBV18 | CASSPPVRGTDTQYF | TGTGCCAGCTCACCACCGGTCAGGGGCACAGATACGCAGTATTTT
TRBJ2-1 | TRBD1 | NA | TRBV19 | CASTIYRQGGNEQFF | TGTGCCAGTACCATTTACCGACAGGGCGGCAATGAGCAGTTCTTC
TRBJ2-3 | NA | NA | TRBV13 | CASSFGGLEIGYTQYF | TGTGCCAGCAGCTTTGGTGGTTTGGAGATAGGGTATACGCAGTATTTT
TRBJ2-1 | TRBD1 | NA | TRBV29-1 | CSVLSEGTGSSYNEQFF | TGCAGCGTCTTAAGCGAAGGGACAGGAAGCTCCTACAATGAGCAGTTCTTC
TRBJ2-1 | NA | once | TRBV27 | CASSFNSGEWQFF | TGTGCCAGCAGTTTCAACTCAGGGGAATGGCAGTTCTTC
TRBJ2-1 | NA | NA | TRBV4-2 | CASSQDRGRGAYNEQFF | TGTGCCAGCAGCCAAGATAGGGGGCGGGGAGCCTACAATGAGCAGTTCTTC
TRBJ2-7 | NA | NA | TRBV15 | CATSRDKTGTYSSYEQYF | TGTGCCACCAGCAGAGATAAAACAGGAACCTACAGCTCCTACGAGCAGTACTTC
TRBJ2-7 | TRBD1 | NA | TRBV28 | CASSFGMGRGSAEQYF | TGTGCCAGCAGTTTCGGGATGGGCAGGGGGTCAGCCGAGCAGTACTTC
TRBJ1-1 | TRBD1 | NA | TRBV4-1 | CASSPRGGQMNTEAFF | TGCGCCAGCAGCCCTCGAGGGGGACAGATGAACACTGAAGCTTTCTTT
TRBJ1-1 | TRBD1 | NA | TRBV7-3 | CASSLTILQGAGRSTEAFF | TGTGCCAGCAGCTTAACTATTCTACAGGGGGCGGGGAGAAGCACTGAAGCTTTCTTT
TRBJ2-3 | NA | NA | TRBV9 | CASSSRLSDTQYF | TGTGCCAGCAGCTCCAGGCTTTCAGATACGCAGTATTTT
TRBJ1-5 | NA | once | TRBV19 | CASSVQDLQHF | TGTGCCAGTAGCGTCCAGGACCTCCAGCATTTT